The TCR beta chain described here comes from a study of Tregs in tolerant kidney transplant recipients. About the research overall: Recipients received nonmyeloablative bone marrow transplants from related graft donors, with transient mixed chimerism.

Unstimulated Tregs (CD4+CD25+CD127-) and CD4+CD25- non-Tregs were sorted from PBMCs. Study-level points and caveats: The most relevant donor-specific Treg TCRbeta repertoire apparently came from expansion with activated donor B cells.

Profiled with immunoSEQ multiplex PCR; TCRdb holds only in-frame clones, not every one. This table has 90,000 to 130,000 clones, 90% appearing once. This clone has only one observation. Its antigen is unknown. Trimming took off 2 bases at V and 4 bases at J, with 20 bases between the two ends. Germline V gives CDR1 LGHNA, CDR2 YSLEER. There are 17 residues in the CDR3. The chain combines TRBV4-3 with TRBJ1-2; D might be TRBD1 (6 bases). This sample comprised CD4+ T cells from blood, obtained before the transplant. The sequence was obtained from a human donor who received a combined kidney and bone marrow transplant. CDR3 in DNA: TGCGCCAGCAGCCAACAGGGGCCGGACCCCGGGGCCTATGGCTACACCTTC. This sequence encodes CASSQQGPDPGAYGYTF.